This T cell receptor beta chain was found in a study of T cell changes during pregnancy in multiple sclerosis. The CDR3 covers 15 residues. Germline CDR1 reads LNHDA; CDR2 reads SQIVND (reference sequence). V dropped 6 bases and J dropped 4; count of bases not matched to a gene: 4. Assay used: immunoSEQ multiplex PCR; TCRdb lists only in-frame clones, some missing. The sample gives 65,000 to 85,000 clones, around 92% of which show up once; about 0.9% is in the top ten. Sequencing used peripheral blood, obtained in the first trimester of pregnancy. This sequence originates from a female donor in good health, enrolled as a control in a pregnancy study. The chain recombines TRBV19 with TRBJ2-1, with 12 bases aligning to TRBD2. The CDR3 sequence: CASSRLAGEYNEQFF. The DNA of the CDR3 is TGTGCCAGTAGCCGACTAGCGGGAGAGTACAATGAGCAGTTCTTC.